This T cell receptor (beta chain) stems from a study of PD-L1 blockade in urothelial cancer. About the research overall: Starting at some point between 2014 and 2015, patients were given atezolizumab (1,200 mg intravenously every 3 weeks).

Every PCR was spiked with synthetic TCR analog templates. Method: immunoSEQ multiplex PCR; TCRdb's copy keeps in-frame clones and lacks some. This sample has around 110,000 clones, with around 89% found just once. Stated time point: peripheral blood 6 weeks after treatment start. For each patient, 1 to 8 samples were obtained, pretreatment and on-treatment. The TCR comes from a man aged 55 to 70 with urothelial cancer. The source was PBMCs, collected around atezolizumab (anti-PD-L1) treatment.

CDR3 bases: TGTGCCAGCAGCCCCCGAACCTACAGATCCTACGAGCAGTACTTC. This translates into CASSPRTYRSYEQYF. The gene calls are TRBV7-9 and TRBJ2-7; D call uncertain. Trimming took 5 bases from V and 1 from J, leaving 15 bases between them. The germline CDR1 and CDR2 sequences are SEHNR and FQNEAQ (reference sequence). This CDR3 spans 15 amino acids. The full variable domain, in which reference TRBV7-9 and TRBJ2-7 provide the parts outside the CDR3, is DTGVSQNPRHKITKRGQNVTFRCDPISEHNRLYWYRQTLGQGPEFLTYFQNEAQLEKSRLLSDRFSAERPKGSFSTLEIQRTEQGDSAMYLCASSPRTYRSYEQYFGPGTRLTVT.